This record covers a single T cell receptor (beta chain). The target of this receptor is not known. The sample holds no much larger clone one base away, and base qualities are not on file. This specimen belongs to a study of beta chain features in type 1 diabetes (dated by TCRdb to 2017 to 2018). At the level of the whole study: Mean age, gender distribution, total cell number and subset yield did not differ between patients and healthy donors. A total of around 110,000,000 sorted cells were examined across all samples, and RNA yield correlated strongly with the number of cells per subset. Naive and central memory subsets were obtained from all 30 or so donors, but regulatory and stem cell-like memory subsets were isolated from only 8 patients and about 8 healthy donors. The study compared the TCRB repertoires of sorted circulating CD4+ T cell subsets in recently diagnosed type 1 diabetes patients with those in matched healthy donors.

CDR1 and CDR2 are drawn from the germline V gene (reference sequence): SEHNR, FQNEAQ. From its cysteine to its phenylalanine, the CDR3 spans 13 amino acids. Only the CDR3 DNA is retained, 39 bases long and in frame from the first base. V is reduced by 6 bases and J by 5 bases, leaving a spacing of 12 bases between them. Each donor gave one peripheral blood draw, averaging roughly 120 mL, which was collected into heparinised tubes. Using a panel that included CD45RO, CCR7, CD25, CD127, CD95 and CD27, naive, central memory, regulatory and stem cell-like memory CD4+ T cells were sorted on a BD FACSAria II. A purity above 95% was achieved for all sorted populations. PBMCs were isolated immediately by Lymphoprep density gradient centrifugation and stained directly without culture. Samples were stained and sorted in pairs, with one healthy donor and one patient per experiment, so that batch effects were minimized.

The study at large found these results: PCR may preferentially amplify shorter templates, but because patient and control samples were amplified and corrected together, any resulting skew would affect both groups equally. Because cDNA was sequenced instead of genomic DNA, activated cells with high expression could be over-represented, although the groups did not differ in activation or CD3 levels. Patients with type 1 diabetes made fewer insertions and deleted more nucleotides at VDJ recombination sites, implying thymic rearrangement abnormalities. Naive, central memory and regulatory TCRB repertoires appeared to be more alike among patients than among healthy donors. A moderate but significant shortening of TCRB CDR3 length was observed in type 1 diabetes patients in all four CD4+ subsets. Because small numbers of individuals were included in the HLA sub-analyses, any influence of HLA type on TCRB rearrangement was left unresolved.

All of the isolated RNA was reverse transcribed with the High Capacity cDNA Reverse Transcription Kit, so expressed TCRB transcripts were sequenced. Deep immunoSEQ sequencing was performed on naive, central memory and regulatory T cell samples, with an average of roughly 3.5 million total reads per sample. Sorted cells were lysed in RLT buffer, and RNA was extracted using DNase-treated RNeasy Micro or Mini kits according to cell number. To prevent cross-contamination, every cell subset was processed on its own, while patient and healthy donor samples were processed together. Using the immunoSEQ multiplex PCR, TCRB sequences were amplified from cDNA into 87-bp fragments spanning the CDR3 region. Sequencing of the amplicons was done on the Illumina HiSeq platform. Turning to the authors' computational methods: Synthetic template baselines were used to correct PCR bias computationally, reads within Hamming distance 2 were collapsed together, and singletons that could not be merged were discarded. By aligning reads against IMGT, V, D and J genes, CDR3 length, and insertions or deletions at six rearrangement sites were assigned. Within each subset, clonotype counts were normalized to sorted cell number, and only after that were true diversity and Gini coefficients computed with the tcR R package. Repertoire sharing was quantified using the overlap coefficient calculated on TCRB nucleotide sequences. The table comes from immuneACCESS by way of TCRdb, which keeps in-frame sequences with V and J called. Part of the clones is missing from these tables; in studies checked, under half for an unresolved V gene and the rest for unknown reasons. That table gives V, J and clone size, and the DNA gave D and trimming. The sample contains 130,000 to 150,000 clones, nearly 9.5% of them found a single time. The ten largest clonotypes hold 0.68% of the sample.

The sequencing input was central memory CD4+ T cells from blood. The receptor's source is a young man in good health. The rearrangement combines TRBV7-9 with TRBJ2-3; the D gene is perhaps TRBD2, on 6 matching bases. CDR3 loop: CASRAGRGDTQYF. The bases read TGTGCCAGCAGGGCGGGGCGGGGAGATACGCAGTATTTT.